The next 15 T cell receptor beta chains were all read from a single sample in a study of T cell repertoires in cytomegalovirus infection. TCRdb processed the reads anew with MiXCR; each CDR3 protein has one entry. This sample has more than 500,000 distinct CDR3 sequences, with about 15% found just once. The sequenced sample consisted of CD8+ T cells from PBMCs. All receptors come from a human donor in good health (CMV status not recorded). Some clones in this sample may be carry-over from other donors' samples.

Ten or more counts support this clonotype. V usage is TRBV19 and J usage is TRBJ2-1; 8 nucleotides agree with TRBD2. V trimming: 4 bases; J trimming: 5 bases; junction bases outside the gene matches: 7. The CDR3 runs to 15 residues. The germline V gene has CDR1 LNHDA and CDR2 SQIVND (reference sequence). CDR3 in amino acids: CASSTSGLDDNEQFF. CDR3 nucleotides: TGTGCCAGTAGTACCTCGGGACTAGACGACAATGAGCAGTTCTTC.

CDR3 sequence reads: CASGRSENTEAFF. The CDR3 coding sequence is TGTGCCAGCGGGCGCAGTGAGAACACTGAAGCTTTCTTT. This chain uses TRBV6-1 with TRBJ1-1; no clear D gene. Germline-derived CDR1 and CDR2 are MNHNS and SASEGT. V lost 8 bases to trimming and J lost 1 base, with 11 bases between them. The CDR3 has 13 residues.

This clonotype was observed many times. The chain has TRBV7-9 and TRBJ1-2; D gene unclear. Deletions cut 1 base from V and 4 bases from J, with 10 bases between. This CDR3 comprises 14 residues. Looked up from germline, CDR1 is SEHNR and CDR2 is FQNEAQ (reference sequence). For the CDR3, the DNA is TGTGCCAGCAGCTTAGGAGAAGGGATCTATGGCTACACCTTC. This gives the protein CASSLGEGIYGYTF.

This clonotype was observed many times. The chain couples TRBV7-8 to TRBJ1-1; no clear D. V lost 5 bases to trimming and J lost 8 bases, with 12 bases between them. In germline, CDR1 is SGHVS, CDR2 FQNEAQ. CDR3 length: 12 amino acids. CDR3 coding DNA: TGTGCCAGCAGCCTCGGATCTCCAGAAGCTTTCTTT. It is translated as CASSLGSPEAFF.

This chain links TRBV6-2 or TRBV6-3 with TRBJ2-7; possibly TRBD2 for D (7 bases). The CDR3 loop spans 15 amino acids. Trimming pared 2 bases from V and 1 base from J, leaving 12 bases between. Germline CDR1 MNHEY, CDR2 SVGEGT. The CDR3 loop reads CASSYGEGVSYEQYF. CDR3 DNA sequence: TGTGCCAGCAGTTACGGGGAGGGGGTTTCCTACGAGCAGTACTTC.

This clonotype has ten or more counts. The CDR3 bases are TGTGCCAGCAGCTTCCGGGACAGGGGGACTTACGAGCAGTACTTC. This sequence encodes CASSFRDRGTYEQYF. This chain connects TRBV7-9 to TRBJ2-7; TRBD1 matches 11 bases. The CDR3 consists of 15 residues. With 3 bases clipped from V and 4 bases from J, the junction kept 5 bases outside the gene matches. CDR1 and CDR2 from the germline V gene are SEHNR and FQNEAQ (reference sequence).

The chain couples TRBV20-1 to TRBJ2-7; D gene ambiguous. With 3 bases removed from V and 0 bases from J, the gap between germline ends came to 12 bases. CDR1 and CDR2 (germline): DFQATT, SNEGSKA (reference sequence). This CDR3 region has 14 residues. CDR3 sequence: CSARGSASSYEQYF. The CDR3 DNA sequence: TGCAGTGCTAGGGGCAGCGCCAGCTCCTACGAGCAGTACTTC.

This clonotype was seen ten or more times. V is TRBV7-3 and J is TRBJ2-5, with TRBD2 matching 9 bases. The trim removed 5 bases at V and 5 bases at J, leaving 9 bases unmatched. The CDR3 is 15 amino acids. Germline CDR1 SGHTA, CDR2 FQGTGA. CDR3: CASSVGLASLETQYF. CDR3 DNA: TGTGCCAGCAGCGTGGGACTAGCAAGCTTGGAGACCCAGTACTTC.

The chain has TRBV10-1 and TRBJ2-3, with 11 bases lining up with TRBD2. CDR1 WNHNN and CDR2 SYGVQD come from the germline V gene (reference sequence). The CDR3 has 14 amino acids. V gave up 4 bases and J gave up 5 bases; unmatched junction bases: 2. The CDR3 loop is CASSASGGIDTQYF. For the CDR3, the DNA is TGCGCCAGCAGTGCTAGCGGGGGGATAGATACGCAGTATTTT.

Ten or more counts support this clonotype. This chain connects TRBV18 to TRBJ1-5, with D possibly matching TRBD1 (6 bases). Trimming stripped 4 bases from V and 5 bases from J, with 15 bases between. Germline assignment: CDR1 KGHSH and CDR2 LQKENI. The CDR3 sequence is 15 residues long. For the CDR3, the DNA is TGTGCCAGCTCACTGGACATGGGGGCCGATCAGCCCCAGCATTTT. Protein sequence: CASSLDMGADQPQHF.

There are many counts of this clonotype. J is TRBJ2-7 and V is TRBV7-6; D perhaps matches TRBD2 (6 bases). The germline CDR1 and CDR2 sequences are SGHVS and FNYEAQ. The CDR3 covers 16 residues. The germline V and J ends were trimmed by 5 bases and 2 bases, with 19 bases remaining between them. The CDR3 loop reads CASSPRAPSGAYEQYF. The CDR3 nucleotides read TGTGCCAGCAGCCCCCGGGCCCCCTCGGGAGCCTACGAGCAGTACTTC.

V and J are TRBV11-3 and TRBJ2-1; the D call may be TRBD1 or TRBD2 (5 bases each). This CDR3 region has 14 residues. Germline V gives CDR1 SGHNT, CDR2 YENEEA. V lost 1 base and J lost 10, with 14 bases in between. DNA for the CDR3: TGTGCCAGCAGCTTAGTAGAGGGGATGGGGGAGCAGTTCTTC. Its translation: CASSLVEGMGEQFF.

This clonotype was detected many times. J is TRBJ2-7 and V is TRBV6-5; 8 positions match TRBD2. Trimming at V came to 7 bases and at J to 3 bases, leaving 5 bases not matched to a gene. The germline gives CDR1 MNHEY, CDR2 SVGAGI. This CDR3 is 13 amino acids long. The CDR3 nucleotides are TGTGCCAGCACCCCTACTAGCGGCTACGAGCAGTACTTC. Residues: CASTPTSGYEQYF.

The table lists this clonotype with a few counts. The rearrangement uses TRBV15 and TRBJ1-3; D is ambiguous. The CDR3 loop spans 16 amino acids. CDR1 and CDR2 (germline): LNHNV, YYDKDF (reference sequence). The V end lost 0 bases, the J end lost 4 bases, and 13 bases lay between the germline ends. The DNA of the CDR3 is TGTGCCACCAGCAGAGACCGTACTCGGCTGGGAAACACCATATATTTT. Encoded protein: CATSRDRTRLGNTIYF.

This sequence joins TRBV28 and TRBJ2-1; 11 bases map to TRBD1. This CDR3 spans 16 amino acids. Per germline, CDR1 MDHEN and CDR2 SYDVKM. J gave up 4 bases and V 6 bases, and 8 bases lay outside the gene matches. The CDR3: CASSPFGTGGYNEQFF. The DNA of the CDR3 is TGTGCCAGCAGCCCCTTTGGGACAGGGGGTTACAATGAGCAGTTCTTC.